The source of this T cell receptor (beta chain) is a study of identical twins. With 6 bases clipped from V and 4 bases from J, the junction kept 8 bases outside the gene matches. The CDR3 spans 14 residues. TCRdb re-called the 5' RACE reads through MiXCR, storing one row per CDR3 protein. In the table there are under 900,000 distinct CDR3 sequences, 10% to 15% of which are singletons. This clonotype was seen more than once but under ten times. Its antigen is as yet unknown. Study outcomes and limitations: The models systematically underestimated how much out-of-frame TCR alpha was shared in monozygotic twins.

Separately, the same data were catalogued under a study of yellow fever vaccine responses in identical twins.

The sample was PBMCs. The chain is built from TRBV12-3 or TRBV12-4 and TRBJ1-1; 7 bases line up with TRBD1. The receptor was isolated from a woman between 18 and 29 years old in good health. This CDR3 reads CASSATGVRTEAFF. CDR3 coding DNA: TGTGCCAGCAGCGCTACAGGGGTACGCACTGAAGCTTTCTTT.